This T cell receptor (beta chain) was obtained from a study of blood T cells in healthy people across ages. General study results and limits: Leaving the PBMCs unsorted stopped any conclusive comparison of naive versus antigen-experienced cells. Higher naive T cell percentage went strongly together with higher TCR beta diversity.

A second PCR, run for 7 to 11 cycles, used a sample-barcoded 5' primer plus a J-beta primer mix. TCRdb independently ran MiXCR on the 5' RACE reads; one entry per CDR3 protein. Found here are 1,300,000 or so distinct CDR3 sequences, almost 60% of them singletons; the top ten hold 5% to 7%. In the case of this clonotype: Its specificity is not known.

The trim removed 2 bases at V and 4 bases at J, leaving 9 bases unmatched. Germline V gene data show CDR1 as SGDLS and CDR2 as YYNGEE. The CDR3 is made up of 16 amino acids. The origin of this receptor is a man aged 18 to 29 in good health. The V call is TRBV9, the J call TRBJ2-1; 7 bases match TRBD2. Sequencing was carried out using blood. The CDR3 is CASSVGFSGLYNEQFF. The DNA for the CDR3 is TGTGCCAGCAGCGTCGGCTTTAGCGGGTTATACAATGAGCAGTTCTTC.